Included here is one T cell receptor (beta chain) sequence, with context. The data stem from a study of PD-L1 blockade in urothelial cancer. For the study at large: About 90% of the roughly 29 patients were men who had bladder-origin urothelial cancer. Per blood sample, T cells had a median of about 130,000.

Added to each PCR by spiking were synthetic TCR analog templates. Sequenced by immunoSEQ multiplex PCR; TCRdb stores in-frame clones only, minus some. The table includes tens of thousands of clones, 87% detected once. The germline V gene has CDR1 LNHNV and CDR2 YYDKDF (reference sequence). The V end was cut by 5 bases, the J end by 0 bases, with 19 bases between. The CDR3 covers 17 residues. Sample time point: pretreatment peripheral blood. Between 1 and 8 samples, pretreatment and on-treatment, were given by each patient. The rearrangement links TRBV15 to TRBJ1-1; D might be TRBD1 (6 bases). The sequenced sample was PBMCs, obtained around atezolizumab (anti-PD-L1) treatment. This clonotype originated in a woman aged 60 to 75 with urothelial cancer. The CDR3 protein is CATSRPPDRRMNTEAFF. The DNA of the CDR3 is TGTGCCACCAGCCGCCCTCCGGACAGAAGAATGAACACTGAAGCTTTCTTT. Filled out from reference TRBV15 and TRBJ1-1, the complete variable domain reads DAMVIQNPRYQVTQFGKPVTLSCSQTLNHNVMYWYQQKSSQAPKLLFHYYDKDFNNEADTPDNFQSRRPNTSFCFLDIRSPGLGDTAMYLCATSRPPDRRMNTEAFFGQGTRLTVV.